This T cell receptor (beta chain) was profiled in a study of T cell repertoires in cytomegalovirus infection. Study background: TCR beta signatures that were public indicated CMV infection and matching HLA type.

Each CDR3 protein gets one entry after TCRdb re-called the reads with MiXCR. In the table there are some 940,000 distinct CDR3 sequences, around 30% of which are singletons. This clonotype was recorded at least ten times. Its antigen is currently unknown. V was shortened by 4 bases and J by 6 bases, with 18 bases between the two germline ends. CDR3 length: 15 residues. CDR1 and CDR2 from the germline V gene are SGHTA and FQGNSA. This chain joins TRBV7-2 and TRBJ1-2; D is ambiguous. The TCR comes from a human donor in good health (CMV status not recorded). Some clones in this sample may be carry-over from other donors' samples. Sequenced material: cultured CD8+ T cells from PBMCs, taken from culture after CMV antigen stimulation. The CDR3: CASSSGRRRDDGYTF. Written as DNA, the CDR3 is TGTGCCAGCAGCTCTGGTAGGAGAAGAGACGATGGCTACACCTTC.